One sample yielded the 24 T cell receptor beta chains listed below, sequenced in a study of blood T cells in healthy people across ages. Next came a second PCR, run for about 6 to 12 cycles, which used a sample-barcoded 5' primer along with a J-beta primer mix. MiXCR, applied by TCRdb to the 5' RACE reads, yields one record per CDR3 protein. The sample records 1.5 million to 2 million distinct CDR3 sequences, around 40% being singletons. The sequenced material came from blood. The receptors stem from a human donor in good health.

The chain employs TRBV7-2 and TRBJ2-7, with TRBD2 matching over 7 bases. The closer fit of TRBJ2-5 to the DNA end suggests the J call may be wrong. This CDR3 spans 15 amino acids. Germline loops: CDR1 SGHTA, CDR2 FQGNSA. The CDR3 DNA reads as TGTGCCAGCAGCCGTTCGGGGGGTAGTGGGGAGACCCAGTACTTC. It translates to CASSRSGGSGETQYF.

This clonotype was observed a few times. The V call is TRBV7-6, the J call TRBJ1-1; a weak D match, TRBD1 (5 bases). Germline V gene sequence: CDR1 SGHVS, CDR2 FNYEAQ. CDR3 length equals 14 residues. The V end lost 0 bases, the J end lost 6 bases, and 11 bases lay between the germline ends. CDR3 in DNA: TGTGCCAGCAGCTTAGCCGGGGCGATTGCTGAAGCTTTCTTT. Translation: CASSLAGAIAEAFF.

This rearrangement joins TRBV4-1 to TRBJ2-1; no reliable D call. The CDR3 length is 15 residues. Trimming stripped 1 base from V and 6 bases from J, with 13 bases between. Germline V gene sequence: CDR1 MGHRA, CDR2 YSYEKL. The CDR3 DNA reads TGCGCCAGCAGCCAAGGTCACCCTCAATTCAATGAGCAGTTCTTC. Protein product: CASSQGHPQFNEQFF.

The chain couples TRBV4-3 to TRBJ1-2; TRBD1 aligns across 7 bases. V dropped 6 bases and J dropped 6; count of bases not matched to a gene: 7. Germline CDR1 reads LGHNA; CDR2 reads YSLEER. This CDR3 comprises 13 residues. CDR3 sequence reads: CASSYRGWDGYTF. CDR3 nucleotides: TGCGCCAGCAGTTACAGGGGTTGGGATGGCTACACCTTC.

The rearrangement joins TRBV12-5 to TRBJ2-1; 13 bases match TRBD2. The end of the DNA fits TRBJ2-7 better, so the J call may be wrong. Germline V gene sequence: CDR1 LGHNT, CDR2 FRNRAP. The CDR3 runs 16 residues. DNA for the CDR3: TGTGCTAGTGCCTTAGGACTAGCGGGGGTCTACAATGAGCAGTACTTC. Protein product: CASALGLAGVYNEQYF.

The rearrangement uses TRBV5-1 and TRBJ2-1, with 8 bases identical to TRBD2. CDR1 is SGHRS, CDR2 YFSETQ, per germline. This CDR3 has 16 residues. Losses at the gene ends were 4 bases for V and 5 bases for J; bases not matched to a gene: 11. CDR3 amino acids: CASSTGAGGSHNEQFF. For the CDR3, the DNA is TGCGCCAGCAGCACCGGGGCGGGGGGTAGCCACAATGAGCAGTTCTTC.

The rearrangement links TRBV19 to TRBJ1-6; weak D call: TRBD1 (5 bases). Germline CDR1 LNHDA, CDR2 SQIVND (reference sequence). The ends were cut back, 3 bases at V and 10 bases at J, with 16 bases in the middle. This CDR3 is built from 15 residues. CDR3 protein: CASSIRGERGSPLHF. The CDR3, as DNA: TGTGCCAGTAGTATCCGAGGGGAGAGGGGCTCACCCCTCCACTTT.

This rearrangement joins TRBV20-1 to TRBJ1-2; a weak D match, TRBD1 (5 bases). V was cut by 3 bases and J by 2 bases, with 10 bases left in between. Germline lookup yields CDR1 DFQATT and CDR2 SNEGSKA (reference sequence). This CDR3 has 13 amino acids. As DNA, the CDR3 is TGCAGTGCTAGGATGACAGCAAACTATGGCTACACCTTC. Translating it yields CSARMTANYGYTF.

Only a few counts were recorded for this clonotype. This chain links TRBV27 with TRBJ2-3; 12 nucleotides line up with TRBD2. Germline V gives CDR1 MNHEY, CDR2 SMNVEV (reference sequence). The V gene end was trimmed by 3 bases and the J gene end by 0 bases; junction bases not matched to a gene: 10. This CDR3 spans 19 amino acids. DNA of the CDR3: TGTGCCAGCAGTTTTGGACTAGCGGGGAAGGCTGGGAGCACAGATACGCAGTATTTT. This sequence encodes CASSFGLAGKAGSTDTQYF.

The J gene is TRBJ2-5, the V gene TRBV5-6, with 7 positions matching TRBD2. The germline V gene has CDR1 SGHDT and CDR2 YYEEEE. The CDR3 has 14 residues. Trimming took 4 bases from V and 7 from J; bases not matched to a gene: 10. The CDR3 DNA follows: TGTGCCAGCAGCAAATGGTCGGGAGGAAGGACCCAGTACTTC. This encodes CASSKWSGGRTQYF.

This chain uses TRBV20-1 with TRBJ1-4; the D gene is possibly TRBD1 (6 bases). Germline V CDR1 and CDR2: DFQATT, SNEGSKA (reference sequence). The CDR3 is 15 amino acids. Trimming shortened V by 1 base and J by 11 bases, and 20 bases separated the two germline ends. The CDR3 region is CSARGGGGRIDKLFF. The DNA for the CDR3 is TGCAGTGCTAGAGGGGGGGGCGGTCGGATCGATAAACTGTTTTTT.

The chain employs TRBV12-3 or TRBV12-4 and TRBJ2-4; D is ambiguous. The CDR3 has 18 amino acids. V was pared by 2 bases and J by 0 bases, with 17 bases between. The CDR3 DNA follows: TGTGCCAGCAGTTTATCCCAGGTCAGCCTCCTAGCCAAAAACATTCAGTACTTC. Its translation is CASSLSQVSLLAKNIQYF.

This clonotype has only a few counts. The CDR3 is CASSQDLENLYGYTF. DNA of the CDR3: TGTGCCAGCAGCCAAGACTTGGAGAACCTCTATGGCTACACCTTC. The chain employs TRBV3-1 and TRBJ1-2; D not resolved. The CDR3 extends over 15 amino acids. Germline V gene lookup returns CDR1 LGHDT and CDR2 YNNKEL (reference sequence). The V and J ends lost 0 bases and 4 bases respectively, with 12 bases between them.

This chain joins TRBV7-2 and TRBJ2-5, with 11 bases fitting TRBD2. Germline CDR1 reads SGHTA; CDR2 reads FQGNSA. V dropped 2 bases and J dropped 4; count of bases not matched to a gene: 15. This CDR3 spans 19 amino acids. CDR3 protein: CASSLYGSGGAGYRETQYF. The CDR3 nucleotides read TGTGCCAGCAGCTTATACGGTAGCGGGGGGGCTGGATATAGAGAGACCCAGTACTTC.

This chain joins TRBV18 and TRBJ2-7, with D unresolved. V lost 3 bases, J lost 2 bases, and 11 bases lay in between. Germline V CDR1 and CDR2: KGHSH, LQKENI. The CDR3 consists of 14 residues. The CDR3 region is CASSPSTLTYEQYF. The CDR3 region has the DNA TGTGCCAGCTCACCTTCCACTTTGACCTACGAGCAGTACTTC.

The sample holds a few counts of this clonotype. In DNA, the CDR3 is TGCGCCAGCAGCCAGATCGCGAGCTCTGGAAACACCATATATTTT. Residues: CASSQIASSGNTIYF. The chain couples TRBV4-1 to TRBJ1-3, with unresolved D. This CDR3 comprises 15 residues. V was shortened by 3 bases and J by 0 bases, with 9 bases between the two germline ends. From germline, CDR1 is MGHRA and CDR2 YSYEKL.

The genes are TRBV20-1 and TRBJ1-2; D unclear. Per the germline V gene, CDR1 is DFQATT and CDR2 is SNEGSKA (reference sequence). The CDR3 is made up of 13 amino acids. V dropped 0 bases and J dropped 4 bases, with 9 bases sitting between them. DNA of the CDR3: TGCAGTGCTAGAGATCAGGATAGCTATGGCTACACCTTC. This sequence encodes CSARDQDSYGYTF.

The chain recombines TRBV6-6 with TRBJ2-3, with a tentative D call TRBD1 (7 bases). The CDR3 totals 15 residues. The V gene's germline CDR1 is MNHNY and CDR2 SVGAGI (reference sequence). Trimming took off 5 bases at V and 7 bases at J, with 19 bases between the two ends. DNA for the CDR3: TGTGCCAGCAGTGCTAGGTGGAGGGGGCTCTATACGCAGTATTTT. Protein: CASSARWRGLYTQYF.

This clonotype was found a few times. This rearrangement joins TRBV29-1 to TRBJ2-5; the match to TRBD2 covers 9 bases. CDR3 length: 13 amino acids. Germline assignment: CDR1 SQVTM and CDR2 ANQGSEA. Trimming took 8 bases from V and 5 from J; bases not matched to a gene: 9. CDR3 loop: CSMTSGGGETQYF. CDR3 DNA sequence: TGCAGCATGACTAGCGGAGGGGGGGAGACCCAGTACTTC.

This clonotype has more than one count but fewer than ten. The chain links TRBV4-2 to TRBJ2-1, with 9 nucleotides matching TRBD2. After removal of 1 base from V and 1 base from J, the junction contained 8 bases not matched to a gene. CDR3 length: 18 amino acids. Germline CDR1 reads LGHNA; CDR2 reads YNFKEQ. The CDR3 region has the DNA TGTGCCAGCAGCCAAGTGAGTGCTAGCGGGGCTTCCTACAATGAGCAGTTCTTC. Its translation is CASSQVSASGASYNEQFF.

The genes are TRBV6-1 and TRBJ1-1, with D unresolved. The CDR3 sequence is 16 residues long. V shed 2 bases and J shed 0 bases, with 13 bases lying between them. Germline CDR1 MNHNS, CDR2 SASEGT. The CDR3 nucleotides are TGTGCCAGCAGTGAACAGTCACCCAAAATGAACACTGAAGCTTTCTTT. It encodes CASSEQSPKMNTEAFF.

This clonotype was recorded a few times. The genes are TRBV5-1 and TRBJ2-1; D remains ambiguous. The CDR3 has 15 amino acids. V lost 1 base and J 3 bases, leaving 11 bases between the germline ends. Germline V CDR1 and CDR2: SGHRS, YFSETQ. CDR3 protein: CASSLTDEYYNEQFF. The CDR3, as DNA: TGCGCCAGCAGCTTGACGGACGAGTACTACAATGAGCAGTTCTTC.

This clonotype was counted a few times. The CDR3 reads CASSNSGGRSYEQYF. Here the CDR3 DNA reads TGTGCCAGCAGTAATTCAGGGGGAAGAAGCTACGAGCAGTACTTC. The chain uses TRBV11-2 and TRBJ2-7; 7 nucleotides agree with TRBD1. The junction had 11 bases not matched to a gene; V was cut back by 6 bases and J by 3 bases. Germline V gene data show CDR1 as SGHAT and CDR2 as FQNNGV. The CDR3 consists of 15 residues.

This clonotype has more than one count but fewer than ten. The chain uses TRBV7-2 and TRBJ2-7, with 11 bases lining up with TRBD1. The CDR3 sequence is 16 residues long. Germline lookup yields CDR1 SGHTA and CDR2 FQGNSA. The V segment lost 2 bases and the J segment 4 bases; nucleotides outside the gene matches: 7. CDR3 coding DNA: TGTGCCAGCAGCTTACGGGCCGGGACAGGGGGTTACGAGCAGTACTTC. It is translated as CASSLRAGTGGYEQYF.